One and the same sample provided the 2 T cell receptor beta chains below, sequenced in a study of T cell changes during pregnancy in multiple sclerosis. Generated by immunoSEQ multiplex PCR, the TCRdb table keeps only in-frame clones and is missing some. Found here are some 130,000 clones, about 95% of them singletons; the top ten hold more than 0.4%. The source material was peripheral blood, sampled after pregnancy. These receptors were collected from a female donor with multiple sclerosis, enrolled in a pregnancy study.

The chain is built from TRBV6-6 and TRBJ2-1; D is possibly TRBD1 (6 bases). V was cut by 5 bases and J by 1 base, with 12 bases left in between. The germline gives CDR1 MNHNY, CDR2 SVGAGI (reference sequence). This CDR3 spans 15 amino acids. DNA for the CDR3: TGTGCCAGCAGTGCCGCCAGGGGTTCCTACAATGAGCAGTTCTTC. Translation: CASSAARGSYNEQFF.

V gene TRBV6-4 combines with J gene TRBJ2-3; 12 positions match TRBD2. Trimming cost V 6 bases and J 6 bases; bases outside gene matches: 10. The CDR3 covers 16 residues. Germline CDR1 reads MRHNA; CDR2 reads SNTAGT. The CDR3, as DNA: TGTGCCAGCAGCCCCTTTGGGGGACTAGCGGGCGATACGCAGTATTTT. Translation: CASSPFGGLAGDTQYF.